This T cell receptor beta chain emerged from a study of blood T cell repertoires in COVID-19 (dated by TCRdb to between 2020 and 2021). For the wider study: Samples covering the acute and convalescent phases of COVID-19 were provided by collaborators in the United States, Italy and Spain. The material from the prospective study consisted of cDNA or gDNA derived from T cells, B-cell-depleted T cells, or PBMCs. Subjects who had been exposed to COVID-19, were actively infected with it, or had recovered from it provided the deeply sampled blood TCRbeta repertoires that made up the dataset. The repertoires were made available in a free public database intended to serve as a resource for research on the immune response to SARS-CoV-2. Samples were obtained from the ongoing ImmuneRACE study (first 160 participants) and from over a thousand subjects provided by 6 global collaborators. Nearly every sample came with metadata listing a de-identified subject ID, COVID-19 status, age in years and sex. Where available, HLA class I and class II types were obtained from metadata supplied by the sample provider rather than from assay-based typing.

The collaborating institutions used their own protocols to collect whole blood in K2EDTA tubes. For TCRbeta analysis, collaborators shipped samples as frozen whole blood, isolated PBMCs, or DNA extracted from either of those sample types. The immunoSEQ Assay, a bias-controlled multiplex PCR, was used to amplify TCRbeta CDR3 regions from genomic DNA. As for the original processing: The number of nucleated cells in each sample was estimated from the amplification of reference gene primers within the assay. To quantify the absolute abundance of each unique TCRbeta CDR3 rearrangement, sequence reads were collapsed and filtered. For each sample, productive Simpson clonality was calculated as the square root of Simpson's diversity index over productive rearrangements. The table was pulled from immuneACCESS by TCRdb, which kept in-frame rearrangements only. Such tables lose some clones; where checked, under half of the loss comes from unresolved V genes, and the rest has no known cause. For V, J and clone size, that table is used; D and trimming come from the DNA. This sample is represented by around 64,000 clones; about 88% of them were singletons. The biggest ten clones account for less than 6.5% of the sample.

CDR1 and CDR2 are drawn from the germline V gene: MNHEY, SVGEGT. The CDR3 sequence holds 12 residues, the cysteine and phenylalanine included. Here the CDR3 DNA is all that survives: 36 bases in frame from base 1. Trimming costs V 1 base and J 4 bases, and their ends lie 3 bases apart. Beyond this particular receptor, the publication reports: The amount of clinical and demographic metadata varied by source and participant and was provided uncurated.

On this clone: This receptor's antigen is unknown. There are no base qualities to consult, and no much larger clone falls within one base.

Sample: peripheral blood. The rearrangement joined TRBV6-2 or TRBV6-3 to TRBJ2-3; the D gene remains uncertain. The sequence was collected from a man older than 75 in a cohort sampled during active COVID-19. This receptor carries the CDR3 CASSYFADTQYF. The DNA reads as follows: TGTGCCAGCAGTTACTTCGCAGATACGCAGTATTTT.